This T cell receptor (beta chain) was sequenced during a study of blood T cell repertoires in COVID-19. The table came from immunoSEQ multiplex PCR; TCRdb's copy has only in-frame clones and leaves some out. This sample yields approximately 300,000 clones, of which 90% to 95% are seen a single time; around 4.2% belongs to the top ten. The participants were between about 18 and 95 years old and came from about two dozen US areas. Germline V lookup: CDR1 LNHDA, CDR2 SQIVND (reference sequence). CDR3 length equals 14 residues. Trimming removed 2 bases from V and 7 bases from J; junction bases left unmatched: 6. The table lists this clone with many counts.

The chain carries TRBV19 and TRBJ1-1; 8 nucleotides align to TRBD1. This receptor was identified in a woman aged 30 to 39 who had been exposed to COVID-19. The sequencing input was PBMCs or T cells enriched from blood (not recorded which). The CDR3 DNA is TGTGCCAGTAGTATACAGGGGGCGCTTGGTGAAGCTTTCTTT. Translation gives CASSIQGALGEAFF.